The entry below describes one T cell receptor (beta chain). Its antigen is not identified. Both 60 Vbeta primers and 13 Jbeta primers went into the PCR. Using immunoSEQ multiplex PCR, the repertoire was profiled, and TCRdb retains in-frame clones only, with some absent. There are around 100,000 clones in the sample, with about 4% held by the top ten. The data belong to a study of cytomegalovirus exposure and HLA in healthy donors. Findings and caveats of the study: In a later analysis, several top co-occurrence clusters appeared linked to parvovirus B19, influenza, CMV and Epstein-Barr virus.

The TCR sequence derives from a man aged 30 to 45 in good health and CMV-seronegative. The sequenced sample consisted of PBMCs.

This chain's CDR3 is CASSYQGAQPQHF. The CDR3 DNA reads as TGTGCCAGCAGCTATCAGGGGGCTCAGCCCCAGCATTTT. The chain combines TRBV7-8 with TRBJ1-5; 8 nucleotides agree with TRBD1. CDR3 length: 13 amino acids. CDR1 is SGHVS and CDR2 is FQNEAQ in the germline V gene. J lost 6 bases, V lost 4 bases, and 2 bases had no gene match.